What follows are 16 T cell receptor beta chains derived from one specimen sequenced in a study of control samples from healthy donors and cancer patients. Generated by immunoSEQ multiplex PCR, the TCRdb table keeps only in-frame clones and is missing some. Of about 160,000 clones listed, 85% to 95% are singletons. The source material was blood. These receptors were taken from a woman aged 40-49 years in good health.

The chain employs TRBV7-2 and TRBJ1-5; D is unresolved. V was clipped by 5 bases and J by 1 base, with 9 bases between them. CDR1 SGHTA and CDR2 FQGNSA come from the germline V gene. The CDR3 length is 14 residues. In DNA form, the CDR3 reads TGTGCCAGCAGCCTAGAGCGGAGCAATCAGCCCCAGCATTTT. Encoded protein: CASSLERSNQPQHF.

CDR3 in amino acids: CSVGHGSGNTIYF. CDR3 in DNA: TGCAGCGTTGGTCACGGCTCTGGAAACACCATATATTTT. The chain uses TRBV29-1 and TRBJ1-3; no firm D call. Trimming removed 4 bases at V and 0 bases at J, with 7 bases between. The CDR3 runs 13 residues. CDR1 is SQVTM, CDR2 ANQGSEA, per germline.

The CDR3 spells CASSSTDTGELFF. The DNA of the CDR3 is TGTGCCAGCAGCTCGACAGACACCGGGGAGCTGTTTTTT. The chain links TRBV7-2 to TRBJ2-2; D might be TRBD1 (5 bases). V lost 4 bases and J lost 3, with 6 bases in between. The length of the CDR3 is 13 residues. The germline V gene encodes CDR1 SGHTA and CDR2 FQGNSA.

The chain recombines TRBV7-9 with TRBJ2-7; 9 nucleotides line up with TRBD1. The length of the CDR3 is 14 residues. Germline CDR1 SEHNR, CDR2 FQNEAQ (reference sequence). The junction had 4 bases not matched to a gene; V was cut back by 5 bases and J by 2 bases. In DNA, the CDR3 is TGTGCCAGCAGCGTCGGACAGGGGACCTACGAGCAGTACTTC. This gives the protein CASSVGQGTYEQYF. The full variable domain, with the rest looked up from reference TRBV7-9 and TRBJ2-7, is DTGVSQNPRHKITKRGQNVTFRCDPISEHNRLYWYRQTLGQGPEFLTYFQNEAQLEKSRLLSDRFSAERPKGSFSTLEIQRTEQGDSAMYLCASSVGQGTYEQYFGPGTRLTVT.

V and J are TRBV19 and TRBJ1-2, with TRBD1 as a possible D gene (5 bases). Trimming stripped 2 bases from V and 8 bases from J, with 15 bases between. The CDR3 loop spans 14 amino acids. Germline loops: CDR1 LNHDA, CDR2 SQIVND (reference sequence). CDR3 sequence: CASSIFRGEGGYTF. CDR3 nucleotide sequence: TGTGCCAGTAGTATATTCCGGGGGGAAGGCGGCTACACCTTC. The full variable domain, in which reference TRBV19 and TRBJ1-2 provide the parts outside the CDR3, is DGGITQSPKYLFRKEGQNVTLSCEQNLNHDAMYWYRQDPGQGLRLIYYSQIVNDFQKGDIAEGYSVSREKKESFPLTVTSAQKNPTAFYLCASSIFRGEGGYTFGSGTRLTVV.

CDR3: CASKGEASNTEAFF. In DNA, the CDR3 is TGTGCCAGCAAGGGCGAGGCTTCGAACACTGAAGCTTTCTTT. The V call is TRBV6-4, the J call TRBJ1-1; no firm D call. The V end was cut by 7 bases, the J end by 1 base, with 13 bases between. This CDR3 is 14 amino acids long. Per germline, CDR1 MRHNA and CDR2 SNTAGT.

The chain is built from TRBV5-4 and TRBJ1-6; D possibly corresponds to TRBD1 (5 bases). V was shortened by 2 bases and J by 3 bases, with 9 bases between the two germline ends. CDR1 is SGHNT and CDR2 is YYREEE in the germline V gene (reference sequence). The CDR3 runs to 15 residues. The CDR3 region has the DNA TGTGCCAGCAGCTTACGGGGGATCTATAATTCACCCCTCCACTTT. Protein: CASSLRGIYNSPLHF. The complete variable domain, with remaining parts taken from reference TRBV5-4 and TRBJ1-6, reads ETGVTQSPTHLIKTRGQQVTLRCSSQSGHNTVSWYQQALGQGPQFIFQYYREEENGRGNFPPRFSGLQFPNYSSELNVNALELDDSALYLCASSLRGIYNSPLHFGNGTRLTVT.

The chain combines TRBV7-2 with TRBJ2-1; 7 nucleotides match TRBD2. This CDR3 contains 15 residues. Per germline, CDR1 SGHTA and CDR2 FQGNSA. After removal of 0 bases from V and 2 bases from J, the junction contained 1 base not matched to a gene. In DNA form, the CDR3 reads TGTGCCAGCAGCTTAGCAGCGGGGCCCTACAATGAGCAGTTCTTC. Its protein is CASSLAAGPYNEQFF.

V and J are TRBV6-6 and TRBJ2-7, with D perhaps matching TRBD2 (6 bases). Between the trimmed V and J ends, which lost 7 bases and 5 bases, there was a span of 12 bases. The CDR3 is made up of 12 amino acids. Germline CDR1 is MNHNY and CDR2 is SVGAGI (reference sequence). The CDR3 protein is CASTRRGDEQYF. In DNA, the CDR3 is TGTGCCAGCACTCGGAGGGGTGACGAGCAGTACTTC.

The rearrangement joins TRBV12-3 or TRBV12-4 to TRBJ1-1, with D maybe TRBD1 (5 bases). Trimming pared 6 bases from V and 3 bases from J, leaving 11 bases between. The length of the CDR3 is 13 residues. CDR3 sequence (DNA): TGTGCCAGCAGGGGAAAAGGGGACACTGAAGCTTTCTTT. Translation gives CASRGKGDTEAFF.

In DNA, the CDR3 is TGCGCCAGCAGCCCCGGACAGGGTCGGGCCAAAAACATTCAGTACTTC. This codes for CASSPGQGRAKNIQYF. J is TRBJ2-4 and V is TRBV5-1, with 8 bases fitting TRBD1. Germline V gene sequence: CDR1 SGHRS, CDR2 YFSETQ. CDR3 length equals 16 residues. V shed 4 bases and J 1 base; nucleotides not matched to a gene: 7.

V gene TRBV5-8 combines with J gene TRBJ2-7; D is possibly TRBD1 (6 bases). Germline lookup yields CDR1 SGHTS and CDR2 YDEGEE. V shed 4 bases and J shed 4 bases, with 12 bases lying between them. CDR3 length: 13 amino acids. The CDR3 protein is CASSRRDTYEQYF. The CDR3 DNA reads TGTGCCAGCAGCCGCAGGGACACATACGAGCAGTACTTC.

The rearrangement joins TRBV5-1 to TRBJ2-5; D perhaps matches TRBD2 (6 bases). CDR3 size: 15 residues. Germline CDR1 SGHRS, CDR2 YFSETQ. Trimming removed 0 bases at V and 3 bases at J, with 12 bases between. CDR3 sequence (DNA): TGCGCCAGCAGCTTGGAGGCTAGCGTTAAAGAGACCCAGTACTTC. Protein sequence: CASSLEASVKETQYF.

This clone was counted between two and nine times. V gene TRBV5-6 combines with J gene TRBJ1-6; 8 bases align to TRBD1. The CDR3 sequence is 13 residues long. CDR1 and CDR2 from the germline V gene are SGHDT and YYEEEE. V shed 9 bases, J shed 8 bases, and the junction held 7 bases outside the gene matches. CDR3 DNA: TGTGCCACCACGGACAGGGCCTATTCACCCCTCCACTTT. Translation: CATTDRAYSPLHF.

The V and J genes are TRBV14 and TRBJ1-1, with a tentative D call TRBD1 (6 bases). Germline loops: CDR1 SGHDN, CDR2 FVKESK. This CDR3 region has 17 residues. V was pared by 8 bases and J by 2 bases, with 24 bases between. This CDR3 is CASGKDSQWGVNTEAFF. The CDR3 DNA follows: TGTGCCAGCGGTAAGGACAGCCAATGGGGGGTTAACACTGAAGCTTTCTTT.

The chain employs TRBV19 and TRBJ2-3; 7 bases align to TRBD1. CDR1 is LNHDA and CDR2 is SQIVND in the germline V gene (reference sequence). There are 14 residues in the CDR3. J gave up 3 bases and V 6 bases, and 6 bases lay outside the gene matches. CDR3 coding DNA: TGTGCCAGTAGGTCGACAGGGCAAACAGATACGCAGTATTTT. Amino acids: CASRSTGQTDTQYF.